The 20 T cell receptor beta chains reported below all come from one sample, sequenced in a study of T-cell reconstitution after alpha-beta-depleted transplantation in children (TCRdb year 2016). This specimen's treatment or condition label, per the study, means: allogeneic hematopoietic cell transplantation with graft depleted of TCRalphabeta T cells and CD19 B cells. Receptor libraries were prepared by PCR. This sample was sequenced with an Illumina HiSeq 2500. Molecular barcoding was employed in the preparation of TCR libraries, with unique molecular identifiers being used to normalize TCRbeta repertoire quantification. Through fastp at Q25 and MiXCR, TCRdb rebuilt clones from the public reads, retaining in-frame beta chains. Each entry is one CDR3 protein sequence, shown with its most common DNA and genes. The sample table holds hundreds of thousands of distinct CDR3 sequences, of which roughly 17% were seen once. Of the sample, roughly 40% falls within the top ten clones.

The specimen was PBMCs, mostly from graft donor cells, collected 360 days after TCRalphabeta/CD19-depleted stem cell transplant. Receptor source: a male patient under 10 years old who had a stem cell transplant for acute lymphoblastic leukemia, so the T cells may come from the graft donor.

The genes are TRBV6-2 or TRBV6-3 and TRBJ2-3, with TRBD2 as a possible D gene (6 bases). V was cut by 7 bases and J by 0 bases, with 11 bases left in between. The CDR3 length is 14 residues. Germline assignment: CDR1 MNHEY and CDR2 SVGEGT. CDR3 DNA sequence: TGTGCCAGCACCTCTAGCGAGAGCACAGATACGCAGTATTTT. This sequence encodes CASTSSESTDTQYF.

The CDR3 sequence is CASSQVARSNQPQHF. The CDR3 DNA sequence: TGCGCCAGCAGCCAAGTCGCCCGTAGCAATCAGCCCCAGCATTTT. This chain connects TRBV4-3 to TRBJ1-5, with D unclear. This CDR3 spans 15 amino acids. Germline CDR1 is LGHNA and CDR2 is YSLEER. Trimming took 1 base from V and 0 from J, leaving 7 bases between them.

Only a few counts were recorded for this clonotype. The genes are TRBV14 and TRBJ2-1, with 9 bases aligning to TRBD2. V trimming: 1 base; J trimming: 5 bases; junction bases outside the gene matches: 6. The CDR3 consists of 16 residues. From germline, CDR1 is SGHDN and CDR2 FVKESK. The CDR3 DNA reads as TGTGCCAGCAGCCAAGTAGCGGGAGTCGGTAACAATGAGCAGTTCTTC. Translating it yields CASSQVAGVGNNEQFF.

This clonotype was seen at least ten times. The chain has TRBV20-1 and TRBJ2-5, with D possibly TRBD1 on 6 matching bases. The CDR3 totals 15 residues. Deletions cut 6 bases from V and 2 bases from J, with 19 bases between. Per germline, CDR1 DFQATT and CDR2 SNEGSKA (reference sequence). The CDR3 DNA sequence: TGCAGTGCAACACATTCCCGGGACACTCAAGAGACCCAGTACTTC. It specifies CSATHSRDTQETQYF.

This clonotype was detected many times. The chain combines TRBV29-1 with TRBJ2-3, with D maybe TRBD1 (5 bases). The germline V gene has CDR1 SQVTM and CDR2 ANQGSEA. The CDR3 runs 13 residues. V was cut by 6 bases and J by 3 bases, with 13 bases left in between. The CDR3 coding sequence is TGCAGCGTCAAGGGGCTGGTTACAGATACGCAGTATTTT. Its translation is CSVKGLVTDTQYF.

This clonotype was found a few times. V and J are TRBV5-1 and TRBJ2-1; tentative D call: TRBD1 (6 bases). V was shortened by 0 bases and J by 11 bases, with 12 bases between the two germline ends. The CDR3 has 13 amino acids. Germline assignment: CDR1 SGHRS and CDR2 YFSETQ. The CDR3 DNA reads as TGCGCCAGCAGCTTGGGGGGGACACCGAAGCAGTTCTTC. This translates into CASSLGGTPKQFF.

This clonotype was seen a handful of times. The V gene is TRBV9, the J gene TRBJ2-1; 8 nucleotides agree with TRBD2. Germline-derived CDR1 and CDR2 are SGDLS and YYNGEE. This CDR3 is 17 amino acids long. With V trimmed by 0 bases and J by 5 bases, 10 bases remained unmatched. For the CDR3, the DNA is TGTGCCAGCAGCGTAGCTACGGGGGGGCGGGAAAACAATGAGCAGTTCTTC. It encodes CASSVATGGRENNEQFF.

This clonotype was seen a few times. V and J are TRBV7-8 and TRBJ2-2, with D hard to call. Trimming left V 3 bases short and J 0 bases short, with 8 bases between. Germline assignment: CDR1 SGHVS and CDR2 FQNEAQ. This CDR3 has 15 amino acids. The DNA for the CDR3 is TGTGCCAGCAGCTTCATTAGGGCGAACACCGGGGAGCTGTTTTTT. This gives the protein CASSFIRANTGELFF.

As to this clonotype: The conserved closing phenylalanine or tryptophan is absent in this CDR3, likely reflecting a read error. CDR3 protein: CASRITVAGRGTDTQYY. The CDR3, as DNA: TGCGCCAGCAGAATTACCGTAGCGGGTCGGGGCACAGATACGCAGTATTAT. The gene calls are TRBV5-1 and TRBJ2-3, with 7 bases lining up with TRBD2. The V segment lost 5 bases and the J segment 1 base; nucleotides outside the gene matches: 13. This CDR3 is built from 17 residues. Looked up from germline, CDR1 is SGHRS and CDR2 is YFSETQ.

This rearrangement joins TRBV19 to TRBJ2-2; a possible D gene is TRBD1 (6 bases). Germline lookup yields CDR1 LNHDA and CDR2 SQIVND (reference sequence). This CDR3 contains 13 residues. Trimming shortened V by 5 bases and J by 6 bases, and 10 bases separated the two germline ends. The CDR3 nucleotides are TGTGCCAGTAGTCTCTGGGGGCCCGGGGAGCTGTTTTTT. It is translated as CASSLWGPGELFF.

This sequence joins TRBV7-2 and TRBJ2-5; a weak D match, TRBD2 (6 bases). The CDR3 consists of 15 residues. Germline V CDR1 and CDR2: SGHTA, FQGNSA. The V end was cut by 3 bases, the J end by 2 bases, with 13 bases between. CDR3 amino acids: CASSFRSGGQETQYF. Here the CDR3 DNA reads TGTGCCAGCAGCTTCCGATCCGGGGGACAAGAGACCCAGTACTTC.

The J gene is TRBJ2-5, the V gene TRBV28; 7 nucleotides align to TRBD1. The J segment lost 2 bases and the V segment lost 4 bases, leaving 7 bases of the junction unmatched. CDR1 and CDR2 from the germline V gene are MDHEN and SYDVKM. The CDR3 loop spans 15 amino acids. The CDR3 spells CASSSHRGAQETQYF. The CDR3 DNA sequence: TGTGCCAGCAGTTCTCACAGGGGAGCGCAAGAGACCCAGTACTTC.

This clonotype was detected a few times. The chain combines TRBV5-1 with TRBJ2-1; 7 nucleotides align to TRBD2. CDR1 SGHRS and CDR2 YFSETQ come from the germline V gene. The trim removed 5 bases at V and 3 bases at J, leaving 8 bases unmatched. The CDR3 consists of 15 residues. The CDR3 is CASRARDYGYNEQFF. CDR3 nucleotides: TGCGCCAGCAGGGCCCGGGACTATGGCTACAATGAGCAGTTCTTC. Supplemented by reference TRBV5-1 and TRBJ2-1, the full variable domain reads KAGVTQTPRYLIKTRGQQVTLSCSPISGHRSVSWYQQTPGQGLQFLFEYFSETQRNKGNFPGRFSGRQFSNSRSEMNVSTLELGDSALYLCASRARDYGYNEQFFGPGTRLTVL.

Within the sample, this clonotype is medium-sized. The chain recombines TRBV29-1 with TRBJ2-1, with 8 bases aligning to TRBD2. V dropped 3 bases and J dropped 13; count of bases not matched to a gene: 23. This CDR3 is built from 17 residues. Germline-derived CDR1 and CDR2 are SQVTM and ANQGSEA. The CDR3 loop is CSVESSSSGLLLAPQFF. The DNA of the CDR3 is TGCAGCGTTGAGAGTTCATCTAGCGGGCTACTACTTGCTCCCCAGTTCTTC.

In DNA form, the CDR3 reads TGTGCCATCAGTGACCCCAGCGGGAGGGCCAGTGTCGCTCCTTCCTACGAGCAGTACTTC. This translates into CAISDPSGRASVAPSYEQYF. This chain uses TRBV10-3 with TRBJ2-7; 10 positions agree with TRBD2. The ends lost 3 bases at V and 1 base at J; junction bases unmatched: 18. Germline-derived CDR1 and CDR2 are ENHRY and SYGVKD. This CDR3 is 20 amino acids long.

In this sample, this clonotype turned up many times. The J gene is TRBJ2-1, the V gene TRBV27; D is unclear. CDR1 is MNHEY, CDR2 SMNVEV, per germline (reference sequence). Deletions cut 5 bases from V and 3 bases from J, with 14 bases between. The CDR3 sequence is 15 residues long. The CDR3 sequence is CASSRDYLGYNEQFF. The CDR3 DNA reads as TGTGCCAGCAGTCGTGATTATTTAGGCTACAATGAGCAGTTCTTC.

Regarding this clonotype: One end of the junction varies from germline; a read error may be responsible. Written as DNA, the CDR3 is TGTGCCATCAGTTTCATCCTTCCACTAGCGGGAGTTGGCAATGAGCAGTTCTTC. This gives the protein CAISFILPLAGVGNEQFF. The genes are TRBV2 and TRBJ2-1; 11 bases line up with TRBD2. The V gene's germline CDR1 is SNHLY and CDR2 FYNNEI. The CDR3 is 18 amino acids.

This chain links TRBV6-2 or TRBV6-3 with TRBJ2-7; perhaps TRBD2 as D (6 bases). Germline CDR1 reads MNHEY; CDR2 reads SVGEGT. The CDR3 contains 18 residues. Trimming removed 1 base at V and 3 bases at J, with 22 bases between. The CDR3 sequence is CASSYLGTPRPQYYEQYF. DNA of the CDR3: TGTGCCAGCAGTTACTTGGGGACTCCTAGACCTCAATACTACGAGCAGTACTTC.

The CDR3 DNA reads TGCGCCAGCAGCTTGGCCGATTTGGACGGAGAGACCCAGTACTTC. It codes for CASSLADLDGETQYF. J is TRBJ2-5 and V is TRBV5-1; D is ambiguous. With 0 bases removed from V and 4 bases from J, the gap between germline ends came to 13 bases. Looked up from germline, CDR1 is SGHRS and CDR2 is YFSETQ. The CDR3 has 15 residues.

V and J are TRBV20-1 and TRBJ2-7, with 10 positions matching TRBD1. Germline lookup yields CDR1 DFQATT and CDR2 SNEGSKA (reference sequence). After removal of 7 bases from V and 6 bases from J, the junction contained 9 bases not matched to a gene. The CDR3 has 13 amino acids. The CDR3 DNA sequence: TGCAGTGTCGCAGGGGACAGGGGAGGCGAGCAGTACTTC. Translated: CSVAGDRGGEQYF.